These 14 T cell receptor beta chains were all obtained from the same sample, sequenced in a study of T cell changes during pregnancy in multiple sclerosis. Data came from immunoSEQ multiplex PCR; TCRdb stores just in-frame clones and leaves some out. Found here are more than 55,000 clones, less than 95% of them singletons; the top ten hold roughly 3.5%. Source: peripheral blood, taken after pregnancy. The receptors originated from a female donor in good health, enrolled as a control in a pregnancy study.

The gene calls are TRBV6-1 and TRBJ2-7; D is ambiguous. V lost 3 bases, J lost 6 bases, and 9 bases lay in between. The germline CDR1 and CDR2 sequences are MNHNS and SASEGT. The CDR3 spans 12 residues. The DNA for the CDR3 is TGTGCCAGCAGTGATGTTATAATCGAGCAGTACTTC. Translated, it gives CASSDVIIEQYF.

This clone showed up just a few times. The chain recombines TRBV7-2 with TRBJ1-2, with 8 bases fitting TRBD1. V gave up 5 bases and J gave up 5 bases; unmatched junction bases: 7. Per the germline V gene, CDR1 is SGHTA and CDR2 is FQGNSA. The CDR3 totals 14 residues. The CDR3 here is CASSLDRGEYGYTF. CDR3 coding DNA: TGTGCCAGCAGCCTTGACAGGGGAGAATATGGCTACACCTTC.

The genes are TRBV13 and TRBJ2-5; D is perhaps TRBD1 (8 bases). The J call may be faulty, since TRBJ2-7 better matches the DNA end. This CDR3 spans 18 amino acids. The V gene's germline CDR1 is PRHDT and CDR2 FYEKMQ (reference sequence). The CDR3 loop is CASSLRQGRGGLHYEQYF. CDR3 bases: TGTGCCAGCAGCCTACGACAGGGGCGCGGGGGACTACACTACGAGCAGTACTTC.

The table lists this clone with a count of one. The chain has TRBV9 and TRBJ1-1; 7 bases align to TRBD1. The CDR3 has 15 residues. Germline-derived CDR1 and CDR2 are SGDLS and YYNGEE. The V segment lost 4 bases and the J segment 1 base; nucleotides outside the gene matches: 7. As DNA, the CDR3 is TGTGCCAGCAGCCCGGGACAGCAAAAGAACACTGAAGCTTTCTTT. This gives the protein CASSPGQQKNTEAFF.

V gene TRBV6-5 combines with J gene TRBJ1-1; TRBD1 matches at 9 bases. V lost 2 bases, J lost 1 base, and 2 bases stayed unmatched. CDR1 MNHEY and CDR2 SVGAGI come from the germline V gene. This CDR3 is built from 15 residues. CDR3 in DNA: TGTGCCAGCAGTTACGGGGGACAGGGGAACACTGAAGCTTTCTTT. This translates into CASSYGGQGNTEAFF.

The gene calls are TRBV5-4 and TRBJ2-5; 10 nucleotides line up with TRBD2. V shed 0 bases, J shed 3 bases, and the junction held 8 bases outside the gene matches. Germline V gives CDR1 SGHNT, CDR2 YYREEE (reference sequence). There are 17 residues in the CDR3. The CDR3: CASSLGTSGLSEETQYF. The CDR3 DNA is TGTGCCAGCAGCTTGGGGACTAGCGGACTAAGTGAAGAGACCCAGTACTTC.

This clone appeared a single time. The gene calls are TRBV28 and TRBJ2-1, with D possibly matching TRBD1 (7 bases). With 8 bases removed from V and 8 bases from J, the gap between germline ends came to 16 bases. The CDR3 is 13 residues long. CDR1 and CDR2 from the germline V gene are MDHEN and SYDVKM. CDR3 protein: CASAQGGGDEQFF. CDR3 sequence (DNA): TGTGCCAGCGCTCAGGGGGGTGGTGATGAGCAGTTCTTC.

V is TRBV13 and J is TRBJ1-5; D uncertain. The CDR3 is 12 amino acids. Germline V CDR1 and CDR2: PRHDT, FYEKMQ (reference sequence). V shed 5 bases and J shed 5 bases, with 7 bases lying between them. CDR3 protein: CASSNRDQPQHF. The CDR3 DNA follows: TGTGCCAGCAGCAATCGGGATCAGCCCCAGCATTTT.

This chain connects TRBV6-5 to TRBJ1-1; 7 bases match TRBD1. The CDR3 extends over 15 amino acids. Germline V gives CDR1 MNHEY, CDR2 SVGAGI. J was trimmed by 1 base and V by 5 bases; bases with no gene match: 7. CDR3 amino acids: CASSRDRPQNTEAFF. The CDR3, as DNA: TGTGCCAGCAGTCGGGACAGACCACAGAACACTGAAGCTTTCTTT.

CDR3 DNA sequence: TGTGCCAGCTCACCCTCCCTCTCCTACGAGCAGTACTTC. Its protein is CASSPSLSYEQYF. This chain uses TRBV18 with TRBJ2-7, with D unresolved. The CDR3 sequence is 13 residues long. Germline loops: CDR1 KGHSH, CDR2 LQKENI. V was pared by 3 bases and J by 0 bases, with 6 bases between.

This chain uses TRBV29-1 with TRBJ2-3, with D tentatively TRBD2 (6 bases). Trimming removed 8 bases at V and 0 bases at J, with 21 bases between. Germline lookup yields CDR1 SQVTM and CDR2 ANQGSEA. This CDR3 region has 16 residues. As DNA, the CDR3 is TGCAGCTTCCCGGGAAGGACGGGGACTAGCACAGATACGCAGTATTTT. Amino acid sequence: CSFPGRTGTSTDTQYF.

The rearrangement uses TRBV27 and TRBJ1-3; 12 positions agree with TRBD1. Germline values: CDR1 MNHEY, CDR2 SMNVEV (reference sequence). Germline trimming cut 5 bases from V and 5 bases from J; bases unmatched to any gene: 13. This CDR3 is built from 18 residues. CDR3 residues: CASSTTGQGARGRNTIYF. The CDR3 DNA reads TGTGCCAGCAGTACAACGGGACAGGGGGCAAGAGGGAGAAACACCATATATTTT.

This clone was seen a single time. CDR3 region: CASSHWTGGNEQFF. The CDR3 DNA sequence: TGCGCCAGCAGCCACTGGACAGGGGGGAATGAGCAGTTCTTC. J is TRBJ2-1 and V is TRBV4-1, with 10 bases aligning to TRBD1. Germline V gives CDR1 MGHRA, CDR2 YSYEKL. The junction had 3 bases not matched to a gene; V was cut back by 3 bases and J by 7 bases. The CDR3 sequence is 14 residues long.

The chain couples TRBV7-3 to TRBJ2-1; possible D gene TRBD1, 5 bases. The CDR3 covers 14 residues. V lost 2 bases and J 5 bases, leaving 10 bases between the germline ends. Germline V gene data show CDR1 as SGHTA and CDR2 as FQGTGA. Here the CDR3 DNA reads TGTGCCAGCAGCTTAGGGGCCCAACACAATGAGCAGTTCTTC. Protein: CASSLGAQHNEQFF. Together with reference TRBV7-3 and TRBJ2-1, the CDR3 gives the full variable domain: GAGVSQTPSNKVTEKGKYVELRCDPISGHTALYWYRQSLGQGPEFLIYFQGTGAADDSGLPNDRFFAVRPEGSVSTLKIQRTERGDSAVYLCASSLGAQHNEQFFGPGTRLTVL.